The present T cell receptor (beta chain) was sequenced within a study of cytomegalovirus exposure and HLA in healthy donors. Study in general: Earlier findings included 90 million to 120 million unique TCR beta sequences obtained from about 180 million T cells. Study-wide results and caveats: The authors enumerated 164 TCR beta chains as linked to cytomegalovirus.

Primers included in the PCR were 60 Vbeta and 13 Jbeta primers. Libraries were prepared by immunoSEQ multiplex PCR; TCRdb keeps only in-frame clonotypes and omits some of them. The table records 190,000 or so clones, about 80% of them present only once. This clone was counted between two and nine times. The antigen is unknown. Despite likely unrecorded immune exposures, the donors were nominally healthy at the time of sampling. There are 15 residues in the CDR3. V was cut by 0 bases and J by 4 bases, with 14 bases left in between. CDR1 is SGDLS, CDR2 YYNGEE, per germline. The receptor comes from a boy aged 5-17 years in good health and CMV-seronegative. V and J are TRBV9 and TRBJ2-7; a possible D gene is TRBD2 (6 bases). The sample taken for sequencing was PBMCs. Written as DNA, the CDR3 is TGTGCCAGCAGCGTAGGGGGGGTCCGACCTTACGAGCAGTACTTC. Translation: CASSVGGVRPYEQYF.